The clone carrying this TCR beta chain has just one count. Germline V CDR1 and CDR2: SGHDT, YYEEEE. The V end was cut by 6 bases, the J end by 3 bases, with 13 bases between. The CDR3 has 14 amino acids. Per the original data handling: Amplification of reference gene primers provided the estimated nucleated cell counts. Using immunoSEQ multiplex PCR, the repertoire was profiled, and TCRdb retains in-frame clones only, with some absent. The D gene and trimming were derived from the DNA, and the V and J assignments and clone size from that table. The sample has about 190,000 clones; about nine tenths are singletons. These data come from a study of blood T cell repertoires in COVID-19. Whole-study context: Sites across the United States, Italy and Spain contributed samples from acute and convalescent COVID-19. Sample material is recorded as cDNA or gDNA derived from T cells, B-cell-depleted T cells, or PBMCs.

The gene calls are TRBV5-6 and TRBJ1-3; D is unresolved. This TCR was recovered from a man between 65 and 85 years old with active or convalescent COVID-19. The material sequenced was peripheral blood. The chain's CDR3 is CASTLGGNGNTIYF. CDR3 DNA: TGTGCCAGCACCCTTGGAGGGAATGGAAACACCATATATTTT.